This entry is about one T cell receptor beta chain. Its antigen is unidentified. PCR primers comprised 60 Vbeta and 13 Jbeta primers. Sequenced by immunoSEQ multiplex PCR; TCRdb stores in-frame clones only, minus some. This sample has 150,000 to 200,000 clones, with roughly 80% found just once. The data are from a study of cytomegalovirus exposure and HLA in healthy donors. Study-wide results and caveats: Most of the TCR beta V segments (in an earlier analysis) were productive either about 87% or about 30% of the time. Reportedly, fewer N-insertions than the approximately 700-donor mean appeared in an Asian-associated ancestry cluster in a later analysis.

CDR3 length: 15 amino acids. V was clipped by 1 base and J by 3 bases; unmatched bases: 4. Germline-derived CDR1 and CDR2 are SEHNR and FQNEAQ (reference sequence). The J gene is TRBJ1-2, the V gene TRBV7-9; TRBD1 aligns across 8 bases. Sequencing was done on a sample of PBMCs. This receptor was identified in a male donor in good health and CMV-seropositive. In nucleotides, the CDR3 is TGTGCCAGCAGCTTAGTAGAGACAGGGGACTATGGCTACACCTTC. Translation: CASSLVETGDYGYTF.